Below are 30 T cell receptor beta chains sequenced from a single sample in a study of cytomegalovirus exposure and HLA in healthy donors. It was with 60 Vbeta and 13 Jbeta primers that the PCR ran. TCRdb's copy holds only in-frame clones and misses some; the assay was immunoSEQ multiplex PCR. The data contain roughly 80,000 clones, over 60% of them singletons. The sequencing sample was made of PBMCs. The source is a middle-aged woman in good health and CMV-seropositive.

Written as DNA, the CDR3 is TGCGCCAGCAGCTTGACCTTAGTGGTTGGCACTGAAGCTTTCTTT. Translating gives CASSLTLVVGTEAFF. This rearrangement joins TRBV5-1 to TRBJ1-1; D gene ambiguous. The CDR3 is 15 amino acids. Trimming stripped 1 base from V and 4 bases from J, with 14 bases between. CDR1 SGHRS and CDR2 YFSETQ come from the germline V gene.

In this sample, this clone turned up a few times. CDR3 sequence reads: CASSFYREETQYF. The CDR3 coding sequence is TGTGCCAGCAGCTTTTACAGAGAAGAGACCCAGTACTTC. The gene calls are TRBV7-9 and TRBJ2-5; D remains ambiguous. Germline CDR1 reads SEHNR; CDR2 reads FQNEAQ (reference sequence). The germline V and J ends were trimmed by 3 bases and 3 bases, with 8 bases remaining between them. The CDR3 extends over 13 amino acids.

The CDR3 DNA reads as TGTGCCAGCAGCTTAGCGCGACGGGGGACAGATACGCAGTATTTT. It specifies CASSLARRGTDTQYF. V and J are TRBV7-2 and TRBJ2-3; a weak D match, TRBD2 (6 bases). The ends were cut back, 0 bases at V and 3 bases at J, with 10 bases in the middle. This CDR3 spans 15 amino acids. Germline CDR1 is SGHTA and CDR2 is FQGNSA.

The chain uses TRBV6-1 and TRBJ2-5, with D uncertain. Germline CDR1 reads MNHNS; CDR2 reads SASEGT. Trimming cost V 2 bases and J 1 base, with 8 bases left between them. The CDR3 length is 14 residues. The CDR3 region has the DNA TGTGCCAGCAGTGAATTTCGGTCCCAAGAGACCCAGTACTTC. Translating it yields CASSEFRSQETQYF.

The genes are TRBV5-1 and TRBJ2-3, with D maybe TRBD2 (6 bases). This CDR3 has 14 residues. CDR1 is SGHRS and CDR2 is YFSETQ in the germline V gene. Trimming stripped 3 bases from V and 0 bases from J, with 8 bases between. CDR3 nucleotides: TGCGCCAGCAGCTGGGGACTGAGCACAGATACGCAGTATTTT. Translated, it gives CASSWGLSTDTQYF. The full variable domain, completed using reference TRBV5-1 and TRBJ2-3, is KAGVTQTPRYLIKTRGQQVTLSCSPISGHRSVSWYQQTPGQGLQFLFEYFSETQRNKGNFPGRFSGRQFSNSRSEMNVSTLELGDSALYLCASSWGLSTDTQYFGPGTRLTVL.

The chain links TRBV7-3 to TRBJ1-1, with 10 nucleotides matching TRBD1. The CDR3 has 16 amino acids. CDR1 and CDR2 (germline): SGHTA, FQGTGA. V lost 0 bases to trimming and J lost 5 bases; unmatched junction nucleotides: 6. The CDR3 DNA reads as TGTGCCAGCAGCTTAACAAGACCGGGACAGGGGACTGAAGCTTTCTTT. Its translation is CASSLTRPGQGTEAFF.

The V and J genes are TRBV12-5 and TRBJ2-1; tentative D call: TRBD2 (6 bases). Trimming removed 7 bases at V and 10 bases at J, with 17 bases between. The germline gives CDR1 LGHNT, CDR2 FRNRAP. This CDR3 region has 13 residues. For the CDR3, the DNA is TGTGCTAGTGATTTTTCTAGCGCAGGGGAGCAGTTCTTC. Its protein is CASDFSSAGEQFF.

This clone was seen a handful of times. This chain links TRBV20-1 with TRBJ1-1; no clear D gene. This CDR3 comprises 11 residues. V was trimmed by 0 bases and J by 7 bases, leaving 6 bases between them. The germline V gene has CDR1 DFQATT and CDR2 SNEGSKA (reference sequence). DNA of the CDR3: TGCAGTGCTAGAGAGGGCAGTGAAGCTTTCTTT. Amino acid sequence: CSAREGSEAFF.

V gene TRBV5-1 combines with J gene TRBJ1-1; the D gene is possibly TRBD1 (5 bases). Germline values: CDR1 SGHRS, CDR2 YFSETQ. Trimming shortened V by 1 base and J by 4 bases, and 14 bases separated the two germline ends. The length of the CDR3 is 15 residues. For the CDR3, the DNA is TGCGCCAGCAGCTTGCCCGGGGGAGATGGCACTGAAGCTTTCTTT. It codes for CASSLPGGDGTEAFF. Complete variable domain (other parts from reference TRBV5-1 and TRBJ1-1): KAGVTQTPRYLIKTRGQQVTLSCSPISGHRSVSWYQQTPGQGLQFLFEYFSETQRNKGNFPGRFSGRQFSNSRSEMNVSTLELGDSALYLCASSLPGGDGTEAFFGQGTRLTVV.

V is TRBV30 and J is TRBJ1-4; D is perhaps TRBD1 (6 bases). Germline V gene sequence: CDR1 GTSNPN, CDR2 SVGIG (reference sequence). The CDR3 runs 13 residues. Trimming removed 3 bases from V and 6 bases from J, with 11 bases in between. CDR3 sequence reads: CAWRGQRHEKLFF. CDR3 DNA sequence: TGTGCCTGGAGAGGACAGAGGCATGAAAAACTGTTTTTT.

This chain connects TRBV7-9 to TRBJ2-2, with 9 positions matching TRBD1. J was trimmed by 7 bases and V by 6 bases; bases with no gene match: 12. The CDR3 length is 16 residues. Germline assignment: CDR1 SEHNR and CDR2 FQNEAQ (reference sequence). The CDR3, as DNA: TGTGCCAGCAGTTATGGACAGGGGTTTTCGATCGGGGAGCTGTTTTTT. Its protein is CASSYGQGFSIGELFF.

V gene TRBV28 combines with J gene TRBJ1-5; 8 bases are shared with TRBD1. V dropped 6 bases and J dropped 6; count of bases not matched to a gene: 10. The germline CDR1 and CDR2 sequences are MDHEN and SYDVKM. CDR3 length: 15 amino acids. The CDR3 here is CASSPYRTGSQPQHF. CDR3 DNA sequence: TGTGCCAGCAGCCCTTATAGGACAGGGAGTCAGCCCCAGCATTTT.

This chain links TRBV4-3 with TRBJ1-6; weak D call: TRBD1 (5 bases). This CDR3 spans 18 amino acids. From germline, CDR1 is LGHNA and CDR2 YSLEER. Trimming took 3 bases from V and 0 from J, leaving 15 bases between them. The CDR3 loop reads CASSQGGPPSSYNSPLHF. CDR3 in DNA: TGCGCCAGCAGCCAGGGGGGACCCCCGAGCTCCTATAATTCACCCCTCCACTTT.

This clone was found a few times. The chain carries TRBV6-1 and TRBJ1-1, with 8 bases aligning to TRBD1. The CDR3 covers 14 residues. CDR1 and CDR2 (germline): MNHNS, SASEGT. Trimming removed 6 bases from V and 0 bases from J; junction bases left unmatched: 3. CDR3 DNA sequence: TGTGCCAGCAGGTGGACAGGGATGAACACTGAAGCTTTCTTT. This translates into CASRWTGMNTEAFF.

The V gene is TRBV5-4, the J gene TRBJ2-5; D is perhaps TRBD1 (5 bases). V dropped 0 bases and J dropped 0 bases, with 6 bases sitting between them. This CDR3 comprises 14 residues. CDR1 is SGHNT and CDR2 is YYREEE in the germline V gene (reference sequence). The CDR3 protein is CASSLARDQETQYF. Written as DNA, the CDR3 is TGTGCCAGCAGCTTGGCCAGGGACCAAGAGACCCAGTACTTC.

V usage is TRBV5-1 and J usage is TRBJ2-3; TRBD2 might be the D (5 bases). CDR3 length: 14 residues. The V end was cut by 2 bases, the J end by 6 bases, with 13 bases between. Germline V gene sequence: CDR1 SGHRS, CDR2 YFSETQ. The CDR3 spells CASSFGVAFDTQYF. The DNA for the CDR3 is TGCGCCAGCAGCTTCGGTGTAGCGTTCGATACGCAGTATTTT.

This rearrangement joins TRBV7-9 to TRBJ1-2; 9 positions match TRBD1. Trimming removed 5 bases from V and 8 bases from J; junction bases left unmatched: 12. The length of the CDR3 is 15 residues. Germline values: CDR1 SEHNR, CDR2 FQNEAQ (reference sequence). CDR3 sequence reads: CASSLGQTGGIGYTF. In DNA, the CDR3 is TGTGCCAGCAGCCTCGGCCAGACAGGGGGAATCGGCTACACCTTC.

This chain uses TRBV4-3 with TRBJ2-2; maybe TRBD1 (6 bases). V was cut by 1 base and J by 3 bases, with 12 bases left in between. The CDR3 contains 16 residues. In germline, CDR1 is LGHNA, CDR2 YSLEER. CDR3 nucleotides: TGCGCCAGCAGCCAAGCTCTGCAGGGGCACACCGGGGAGCTGTTTTTT. It translates to CASSQALQGHTGELFF.

V and J are TRBV4-3 and TRBJ2-1; 9 positions match TRBD1. Germline V gene data show CDR1 as LGHNA and CDR2 as YSLEER. This CDR3 has 13 residues. Losses at the gene ends were 0 bases for V and 14 bases for J; bases not matched to a gene: 5. Here the CDR3 reads CASSQDHGTGKFF. DNA of the CDR3: TGCGCCAGCAGCCAAGATCACGGGACAGGGAAGTTCTTC.

The V gene is TRBV7-8, the J gene TRBJ1-4; 7 bases agree with TRBD1. The V segment lost 4 bases and the J segment 4 bases; nucleotides outside the gene matches: 3. The germline gives CDR1 SGHVS, CDR2 FQNEAQ. This CDR3 spans 14 amino acids. CDR3 nucleotides: TGTGCCAGCAGCTCGGGACAGAATAATGAAAAACTGTTTTTT. The encoded protein is CASSSGQNNEKLFF.

The V call is TRBV11-2, the J call TRBJ1-1, with a weak D call TRBD1 (6 bases). This CDR3 spans 15 amino acids. Trimming took 5 bases from V and 0 from J, leaving 13 bases between them. Germline-derived CDR1 and CDR2 are SGHAT and FQNNGV. The CDR3 reads CASSTRRGMNTEAFF. Here the CDR3 DNA reads TGTGCCAGCAGCACCCGCAGGGGAATGAACACTGAAGCTTTCTTT. Full variable domain (missing parts from reference TRBV11-2 and TRBJ1-1): EAGVAQSPRYKIIEKRQSVAFWCNPISGHATLYWYQQILGQGPKLLIQFQNNGVVDDSQLPKDRFSAERLKGVDSTLKIQPAKLEDSAVYLCASSTRRGMNTEAFFGQGTRLTVV.

CDR3 nucleotide sequence: TGTGCCAGCAGCTTGGGGACAGGGGAAGAGACCCAGTACTTC. It yields the protein CASSLGTGEETQYF. The rearrangement joins TRBV5-4 to TRBJ2-5; 9 bases agree with TRBD1. In germline, CDR1 is SGHNT, CDR2 YYREEE (reference sequence). J gave up 3 bases and V 0 bases, and 0 bases lay outside the gene matches. There are 14 residues in the CDR3.

J is TRBJ1-2 and V is TRBV7-9; 9 bases align to TRBD1. The CDR3 length is 14 residues. Germline V gives CDR1 SEHNR, CDR2 FQNEAQ (reference sequence). Trimming removed 4 bases from V and 4 bases from J; junction bases left unmatched: 4. The CDR3 nucleotides are TGTGCCAGCAGCTCCGGGACAGGGAGCTATGGCTACACCTTC. This codes for CASSSGTGSYGYTF.

The chain joins TRBV27 to TRBJ1-5; the D gene is possibly TRBD1 (5 bases). From germline, CDR1 is MNHEY and CDR2 SMNVEV (reference sequence). Trimming removed 6 bases at V and 4 bases at J, with 19 bases between. CDR3 size: 16 residues. CDR3 sequence (DNA): TGTGCCAGCAGGCCCGCCAGGGCAGGATCAAATCAGCCCCAGCATTTT. Encoded protein: CASRPARAGSNQPQHF.

J is TRBJ1-5 and V is TRBV30; 7 nucleotides align to TRBD1. Germline CDR1 and CDR2: GTSNPN and SVGIG (reference sequence). The CDR3 runs to 18 residues. Trimming removed 1 base from V and 2 bases from J; junction bases left unmatched: 14. The CDR3 nucleotides are TGTGCCTGGAGTGCCGGACACGACAGGGTCTGGGGCAATCAGCCCCAGCATTTT. It codes for CAWSAGHDRVWGNQPQHF.

This chain uses TRBV6-5 with TRBJ2-7; 10 nucleotides align to TRBD2. V gave up 6 bases and J gave up 7 bases; unmatched junction bases: 6. Germline values: CDR1 MNHEY, CDR2 SVGAGI. The CDR3 has 13 residues. In nucleotides, the CDR3 is TGTGCCAGCAGACAGCGGGAGGGCGGGGAGCAGTACTTC. Translation gives CASRQREGGEQYF.

This clone has just a few counts. The rearrangement joins TRBV14 to TRBJ1-2; 9 nucleotides agree with TRBD1. J was trimmed by 4 bases and V by 3 bases; bases with no gene match: 9. Per the germline V gene, CDR1 is SGHDN and CDR2 is FVKESK. This CDR3 is 16 amino acids long. DNA of the CDR3: TGTGCCAGCAGCCAGCAGGACAGGGGTCTTCCCTATGGCTACACCTTC. Amino acid sequence: CASSQQDRGLPYGYTF.

The V call is TRBV6-6, the J call TRBJ1-5; 9 positions match TRBD1. This CDR3 is built from 14 residues. From germline, CDR1 is MNHNY and CDR2 SVGAGI (reference sequence). V lost 4 bases to trimming and J lost 5 bases; unmatched junction nucleotides: 3. The CDR3 region is CASSWRQGDQPQHF. CDR3 DNA: TGTGCCAGCAGTTGGAGACAGGGGGATCAGCCCCAGCATTTT.

V usage is TRBV2 and J usage is TRBJ2-7, with 14 bases identical to TRBD2. The V and J ends lost 0 bases and 6 bases, in that order; junction bases with no gene match: 1. Germline V gene sequence: CDR1 SNHLY, CDR2 FYNNEI. The CDR3 extends over 15 amino acids. The CDR3, as DNA: TGTGCCAGCAGTGAAGCGGGACTAGCGGGGGCCGAGCAGTACTTC. Protein sequence: CASSEAGLAGAEQYF.

By sample fraction, this clone is medium-sized. The chain couples TRBV10-3 to TRBJ1-3; D is possibly TRBD1 (5 bases). Trimming cost V 6 bases and J 0 bases, with 9 bases left between them. Per germline, CDR1 ENHRY and CDR2 SYGVKD. The CDR3 loop spans 14 amino acids. CDR3 coding DNA: TGTGCCATCAGGGGGACTTACTCTGGAAACACCATATATTTT. This translates into CAIRGTYSGNTIYF.